The entry that follows covers one T cell receptor (beta chain) sequence. The sample comes from a study of blood T cell repertoires in COVID-19. Study overall: The cDNA or gDNA used as material had been derived from T cells, B-cell-depleted T cells, or PBMCs.

In the authors' methods: Using reference gene primer amplification, nucleated cell counts were estimated. TCRdb's copy holds only in-frame clones and misses some; the assay was immunoSEQ multiplex PCR. V and J calls plus clone size are reproduced from that table; the DNA served to infer D and trimming. The data contain approximately 400,000 clones, approximately 88% of them singletons. CDR3 length: 15 residues. The germline V and J ends were trimmed by 2 bases and 0 bases, with 8 bases remaining between them. Per the germline V gene, CDR1 is SGHDT and CDR2 is YYEEEE. Material for sequencing was peripheral blood. This rearrangement joins TRBV5-6 to TRBJ2-2; no clear D gene. The sequence was obtained from a woman aged 50 to 65 with COVID-19, enrolled during active disease. The CDR3 reads CASSLRLTNTGELFF. DNA of the CDR3: TGTGCCAGCAGCTTACGTCTAACGAACACCGGGGAGCTGTTTTTT.